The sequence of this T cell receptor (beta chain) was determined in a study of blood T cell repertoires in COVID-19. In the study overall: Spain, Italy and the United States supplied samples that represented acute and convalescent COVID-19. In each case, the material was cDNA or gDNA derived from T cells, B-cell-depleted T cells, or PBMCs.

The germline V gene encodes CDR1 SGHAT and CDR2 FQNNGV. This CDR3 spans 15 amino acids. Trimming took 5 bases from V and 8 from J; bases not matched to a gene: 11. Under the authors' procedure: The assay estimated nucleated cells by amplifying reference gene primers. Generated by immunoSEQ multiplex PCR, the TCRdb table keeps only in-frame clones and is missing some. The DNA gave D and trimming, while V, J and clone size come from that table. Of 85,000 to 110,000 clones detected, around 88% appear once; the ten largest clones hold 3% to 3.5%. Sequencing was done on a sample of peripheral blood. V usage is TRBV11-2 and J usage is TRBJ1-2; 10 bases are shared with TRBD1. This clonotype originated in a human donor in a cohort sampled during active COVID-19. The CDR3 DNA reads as TGTGCCAGCAGCACCTCAGCCCGACAGGGGGCCGGCTACACCTTC. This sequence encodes CASSTSARQGAGYTF.